This entry lists 2 T cell receptor beta chains sequenced from one sample in a study of T cells after yellow fever vaccination. TCRdb reprocessed the 5' RACE reads via MiXCR and lists one record per CDR3 protein. Here the sample spans some 600,000 distinct CDR3 sequences, roughly an eighth being singletons. The material was PBMCs, obtained on the day of the yellow fever booster vaccination. The receptors shown here come from a man aged 30 to 45 who received the YFV17D yellow fever vaccine.

This clonotype was found many times. V and J are TRBV12-3 or TRBV12-4 and TRBJ1-5, with D maybe TRBD1 (5 bases). The germline V and J ends were trimmed by 3 bases and 1 base, with 7 bases remaining between them. This CDR3 is 14 amino acids long. The CDR3 loop reads CASSFTGSNQPQHF. The CDR3 coding sequence is TGTGCCAGCAGTTTTACAGGAAGCAATCAGCCCCAGCATTTT.

The chain carries TRBV7-2 and TRBJ1-1; D ambiguous. The CDR3 length is 14 residues. V shed 5 bases and J shed 0 bases, with 10 bases lying between them. Germline V CDR1 and CDR2: SGHTA, FQGNSA. CDR3 nucleotide sequence: TGTGCCAGCAGCAAGGCTTCGATGAACACTGAAGCTTTCTTT. Protein: CASSKASMNTEAFF.